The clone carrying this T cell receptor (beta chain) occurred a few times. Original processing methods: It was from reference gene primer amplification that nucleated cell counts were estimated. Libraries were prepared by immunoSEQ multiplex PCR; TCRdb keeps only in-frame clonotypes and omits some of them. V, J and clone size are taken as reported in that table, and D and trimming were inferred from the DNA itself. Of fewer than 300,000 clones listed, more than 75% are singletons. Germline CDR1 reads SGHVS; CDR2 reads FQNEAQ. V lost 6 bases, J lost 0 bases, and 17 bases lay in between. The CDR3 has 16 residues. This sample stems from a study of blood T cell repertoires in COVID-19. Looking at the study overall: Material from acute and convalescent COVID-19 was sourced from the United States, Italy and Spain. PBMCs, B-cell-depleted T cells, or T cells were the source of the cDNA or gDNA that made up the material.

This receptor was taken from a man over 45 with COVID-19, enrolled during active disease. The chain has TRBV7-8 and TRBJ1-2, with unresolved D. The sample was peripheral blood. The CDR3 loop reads CASSSSGRRPNYGYTF. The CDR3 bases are TGTGCCAGCAGTTCAAGCGGGCGGAGGCCTAACTATGGCTACACCTTC.